The clone carrying this T cell receptor beta chain was detected a few times. Its specificity is not known. Overall study findings and caveats: Tumor Treg TCRs overlapped most with tumor naive CD4+ cells. The larger cohort examined one V-J beta rearrangement, not whole repertoires.

CDR1 is SGHRS and CDR2 is YFSETQ in the germline V gene. The CDR3 is made up of 15 amino acids. V gave up 4 bases and J gave up 6 bases; unmatched junction bases: 6. From the 5' RACE reads, TCRdb called clonotypes with MiXCR, one entry per CDR3 protein. This table holds roughly 50,000 distinct CDR3 sequences, approximately 23% found once. The specimen was tumor-infiltrating naive CD4+ T cells sorted from the breast tumor. Subset reported: naive CD4+ T cells, CD4+CD45RA+CD25-. The gene calls are TRBV5-1 and TRBJ2-2; 10 bases are shared with TRBD1. The receptor's source is a female donor with breast cancer. The CDR3: CASSVRDRGPGELFF. In nucleotides, the CDR3 is TGCGCCAGCAGCGTCCGGGACAGGGGACCCGGGGAGCTGTTTTTT. The full variable domain, rest sourced from reference TRBV5-1 and TRBJ2-2, is KAGVTQTPRYLIKTRGQQVTLSCSPISGHRSVSWYQQTPGQGLQFLFEYFSETQRNKGNFPGRFSGRQFSNSRSEMNVSTLELGDSALYLCASSVRDRGPGELFFGEGSRLTVL.